Here is one T cell receptor (beta chain) with its context. The CDR3 spans 16 residues. Germline V gene data show CDR1 as SGHAT and CDR2 as FQNNGV. The V and J ends lost 2 bases and 4 bases respectively, with 18 bases between them. PCR used 60 Vbeta primers and 13 Jbeta primers. Sequenced by immunoSEQ multiplex PCR; TCRdb stores in-frame clones only, minus some. This sample yields some 110,000 clones, of which 78% are seen a single time; about 1.7% belongs to the top ten. These data originate in a study of cytomegalovirus exposure and HLA in healthy donors. The chain links TRBV11-2 to TRBJ2-7, with a weak D call TRBD2 (5 bases). This clonotype originated in a woman aged 40 to 49 in good health and CMV-seronegative. Source material: PBMCs. In DNA form, the CDR3 reads TGTGCCAGCAGCTTATCGGCGGGTGGCGTAGGGTACGAGCAGTACTTC. Residues: CASSLSAGGVGYEQYF. The complete variable domain, with remaining parts taken from reference TRBV11-2 and TRBJ2-7, reads EAGVAQSPRYKIIEKRQSVAFWCNPISGHATLYWYQQILGQGPKLLIQFQNNGVVDDSQLPKDRFSAERLKGVDSTLKIQPAKLEDSAVYLCASSLSAGGVGYEQYFGPGTRLTVT.